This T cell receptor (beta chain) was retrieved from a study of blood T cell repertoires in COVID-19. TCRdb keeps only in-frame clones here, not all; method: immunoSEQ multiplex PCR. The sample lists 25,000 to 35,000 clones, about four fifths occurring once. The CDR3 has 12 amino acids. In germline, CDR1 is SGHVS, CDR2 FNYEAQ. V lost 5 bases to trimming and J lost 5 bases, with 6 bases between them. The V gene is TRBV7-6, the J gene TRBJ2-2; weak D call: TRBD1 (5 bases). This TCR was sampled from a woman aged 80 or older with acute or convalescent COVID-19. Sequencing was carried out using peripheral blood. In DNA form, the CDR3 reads TGTGCCAGCAGCGACAGAACCGGGGAGCTGTTTTTT. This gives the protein CASSDRTGELFF. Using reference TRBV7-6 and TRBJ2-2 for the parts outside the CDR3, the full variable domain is GAGVSQSPRYKVTKRGQDVALRCDPISGHVSLYWYRQALGQGPEFLTYFNYEAQQDKSGLPNDRFSAERPEGSISTLTIQRTEQRDSAMYRCASSDRTGELFFGEGSRLTVL.